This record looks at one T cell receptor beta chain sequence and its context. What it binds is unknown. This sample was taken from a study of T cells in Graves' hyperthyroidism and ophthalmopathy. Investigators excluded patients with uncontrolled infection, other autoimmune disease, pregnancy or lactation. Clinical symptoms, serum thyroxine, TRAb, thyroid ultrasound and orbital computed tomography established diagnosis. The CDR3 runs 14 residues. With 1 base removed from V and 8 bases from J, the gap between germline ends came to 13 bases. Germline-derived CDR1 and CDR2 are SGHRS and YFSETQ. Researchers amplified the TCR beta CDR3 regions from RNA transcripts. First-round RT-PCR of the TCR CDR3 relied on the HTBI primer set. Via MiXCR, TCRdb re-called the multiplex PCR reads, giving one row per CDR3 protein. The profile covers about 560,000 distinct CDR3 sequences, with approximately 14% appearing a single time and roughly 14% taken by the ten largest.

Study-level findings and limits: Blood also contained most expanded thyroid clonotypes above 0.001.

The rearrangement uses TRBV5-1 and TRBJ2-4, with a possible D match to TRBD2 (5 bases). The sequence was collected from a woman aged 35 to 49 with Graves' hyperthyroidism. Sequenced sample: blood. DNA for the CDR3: TGCGCCAGCAGCTTGAGTCGGGAACGTGACATTCAGTACTTC. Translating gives CASSLSRERDIQYF.